Shown below are 7 T cell receptor beta chains from a single sample sequenced in a study of blood T cell repertoires in COVID-19. Libraries were prepared by immunoSEQ multiplex PCR; TCRdb keeps only in-frame clonotypes and omits some of them. The sample holds about 180,000 clones, approximately 90% seen once. Sequenced sample: peripheral blood. The receptors originated from a woman aged 50 to 60 with acute or convalescent COVID-19.

This chain links TRBV4-3 with TRBJ2-1; 14 nucleotides agree with TRBD2. J lost 4 bases, V lost 0 bases, and 5 bases had no gene match. The germline V gene encodes CDR1 LGHNA and CDR2 YSLEER. The CDR3 spans 18 residues. The CDR3, as DNA: TGCGCCAGCAGCCAAGATCCGGGACTAGCGGGAGAGTACAATGAGCAGTTCTTC. This codes for CASSQDPGLAGEYNEQFF.

V is TRBV6-4 and J is TRBJ2-1; TRBD2 matches at 7 bases. This CDR3 region has 14 residues. Germline CDR1 reads MRHNA; CDR2 reads SNTAGT. The V segment lost 3 bases and the J segment 10 bases; nucleotides outside the gene matches: 9. CDR3 residues: CASSEKLAWNEQFF. CDR3 coding DNA: TGTGCCAGCAGTGAAAAACTAGCGTGGAACGAGCAGTTCTTC.

J is TRBJ1-2 and V is TRBV7-9; maybe TRBD1 (6 bases). V was cut by 3 bases and J by 1 base, with 12 bases left in between. From germline, CDR1 is SEHNR and CDR2 FQNEAQ (reference sequence). The CDR3 has 15 amino acids. The CDR3 DNA follows: TGTGCCAGCAGCTTGACAGGTCCGATTAACTATGGCTACACCTTC. Amino acid sequence: CASSLTGPINYGYTF.

The V call is TRBV7-6, the J call TRBJ2-1; TRBD1 aligns across 8 bases. CDR3 length: 15 residues. Germline V gene lookup returns CDR1 SGHVS and CDR2 FNYEAQ. V lost 4 bases and J lost 1; bases outside the gene matches: 3. The CDR3 DNA reads TGTGCCAGCAGCTCTAGGACAGGGTCCTACAATGAGCAGTTCTTC. Translated: CASSSRTGSYNEQFF.

J is TRBJ2-2 and V is TRBV4-3; the match to TRBD1 covers 8 bases. V dropped 1 base and J dropped 4; count of bases not matched to a gene: 2. Germline V gene sequence: CDR1 LGHNA, CDR2 YSLEER. There are 15 residues in the CDR3. The CDR3, as DNA: TGCGCCAGCAGCCAAGGGACAGGGATCACCGGGGAGCTGTTTTTT. Translated, it gives CASSQGTGITGELFF.

Here the CDR3 reads CASGLRLAGENEQFF. Here the CDR3 DNA reads TGTGCTAGTGGTTTGAGACTAGCGGGAGAAAATGAGCAGTTCTTC. The chain uses TRBV12-5 and TRBJ2-1, with 12 bases aligning to TRBD2. This CDR3 is built from 15 residues. V lost 2 bases and J lost 7; bases outside the gene matches: 3. Germline values: CDR1 LGHNT, CDR2 FRNRAP.

This clone was recorded only once. The rearrangement uses TRBV20-1 and TRBJ1-1, with D unclear. CDR3 length: 12 residues. Trimming removed 6 bases from V and 5 bases from J, with 13 bases in between. The V gene's germline CDR1 is DFQATT and CDR2 SNEGSKA (reference sequence). Here the CDR3 DNA reads TGCAGTGCCAGTCGCGGCCGGACTGAAGCTTTCTTT. Its translation: CSASRGRTEAFF.